The 22 T cell receptor beta chains in this list originate from one sample, sequenced in a study of T cell repertoires in cytomegalovirus infection. One entry per CDR3 protein results from TCRdb running MiXCR on the reads. The top ten clones hold over 25% of a sample with around 190,000 distinct CDR3 sequences, around an eighth of them seen once. What was sequenced was PBMCs. The receptors were gathered from a human donor in good health (CMV status not recorded). Some clones in this sample may be carry-over from other donors' samples.

In its sample, this clonotype was seen a few times. The rearrangement joins TRBV28 to TRBJ1-5; no definite D call. Germline V gene sequence: CDR1 MDHEN, CDR2 SYDVKM. V was cut by 1 base and J by 0 bases, with 7 bases left in between. The CDR3 consists of 15 residues. The CDR3 loop reads CASSLFWGSNQPQHF. In nucleotides, the CDR3 is TGTGCCAGCAGTTTATTCTGGGGTAGCAATCAGCCCCAGCATTTT. Full variable domain (missing parts from reference TRBV28 and TRBJ1-5): DVKVTQSSRYLVKRTGEKVFLECVQDMDHENMFWYRQDPGLGLRLIYFSYDVKMKEKGDIPEGYSVSREKKERFSLILESASTNQTSMYLCASSLFWGSNQPQHFGDGTRLSIL.

As for this clonotype: Likely a read error: the CDR3 ends without its conserved phenylalanine or tryptophan. The gene calls are TRBV7-3 and TRBJ1-1, with D maybe TRBD1 (5 bases). V dropped 2 bases and J dropped 2 bases, with 12 bases sitting between them. The CDR3 has 15 amino acids. Germline V lookup: CDR1 SGHTA, CDR2 FQGTGA. The CDR3 DNA reads TGTGCCAGCAGCTTAGTTGGGGGAGTCAACACTGAAGCTTTCATT. Its protein product is CASSLVGGVNTEAFI.

This clonotype was detected many times. The chain employs TRBV12-3 or TRBV12-4 and TRBJ1-6; D is possibly TRBD1 (6 bases). This CDR3 comprises 13 residues. Trimming cost V 8 bases and J 6 bases, with 11 bases left between them. The CDR3 nucleotides are TGTGCCAGCCAGGAGGGGGGTAATTCACCCCTCCACTTT. This sequence encodes CASQEGGNSPLHF.

This clonotype was observed at least ten times. The V call is TRBV7-3, the J call TRBJ2-3, with D perhaps assigned TRBD1 or TRBD2 (6 bases each). The CDR3 is 15 residues long. CDR1 is SGHTA, CDR2 FQGTGA, per germline. V was cut by 2 bases and J by 6 bases, with 15 bases left in between. The CDR3: CASSLGGGVRDTQYF. CDR3 DNA: TGTGCCAGCAGCTTAGGGGGCGGGGTACGGGATACGCAGTATTTT.

The rearrangement links TRBV2 to TRBJ2-1; the match to TRBD2 covers 15 bases. The CDR3 length is 17 residues. Germline CDR1 and CDR2: SNHLY and FYNNEI. The ends lost 6 bases at V and 6 bases at J; junction bases unmatched: 9. CDR3 sequence: CASSYGTSGGPGNEQFF. CDR3 coding DNA: TGTGCCAGCAGCTACGGGACTAGCGGGGGGCCGGGCAATGAGCAGTTCTTC.

The chain joins TRBV6-5 to TRBJ2-5, with 8 bases lining up with TRBD1. CDR3 size: 14 residues. The germline gives CDR1 MNHEY, CDR2 SVGAGI. Trimming at V came to 2 bases and at J to 5 bases, leaving 4 bases not matched to a gene. The CDR3 DNA follows: TGTGCCAGCAGTTACGGGACAGGTGTGGAGACCCAGTACTTC. Translation gives CASSYGTGVETQYF.

This clonotype was counted only a few times. The gene calls are TRBV7-9 and TRBJ2-1; 7 bases match TRBD1. With 8 bases clipped from V and 8 bases from J, the junction kept 12 bases outside the gene matches. Germline loops: CDR1 SEHNR, CDR2 FQNEAQ (reference sequence). The CDR3 totals 14 residues. The CDR3 spells CASRVSTGIDEQFF. CDR3 DNA sequence: TGTGCCAGCCGAGTATCGACAGGGATCGATGAGCAGTTCTTC.

This clonotype was recorded at least ten times. V is TRBV7-9 and J is TRBJ1-6; the match to TRBD1 covers 10 bases. The J segment lost 10 bases and the V segment lost 4 bases, leaving 10 bases of the junction unmatched. The CDR3 runs to 16 residues. Germline CDR1 and CDR2: SEHNR and FQNEAQ (reference sequence). The CDR3 coding sequence is TGTGCCAGCAGCTCGAAAGACAGGGGGCTTCGATCACCCCTCCACTTT. Its translation is CASSSKDRGLRSPLHF.

This clonotype appeared a few times. The rearrangement links TRBV20-1 to TRBJ1-5, with 9 bases matching TRBD1. In germline, CDR1 is DFQATT, CDR2 SNEGSKA (reference sequence). Germline trimming cut 5 bases from V and 1 base from J; bases unmatched to any gene: 9. This CDR3 is built from 16 residues. The CDR3 DNA reads TGCAGTGCTGTCCAACAGGGGGCTAAAAGCAATCAGCCCCAGCATTTT. This sequence encodes CSAVQQGAKSNQPQHF.

V usage is TRBV6-1 and J usage is TRBJ2-1; 9 bases match TRBD2. CDR1 MNHNS and CDR2 SASEGT come from the germline V gene. V shed 8 bases and J 4 bases; nucleotides not matched to a gene: 6. CDR3 length: 14 residues. CDR3 region: CASGRLAEYNEQFF. The CDR3 DNA sequence: TGTGCCAGCGGGCGACTAGCGGAGTACAATGAGCAGTTCTTC.

In this sample, this clonotype turned up many times. The chain combines TRBV11-3 with TRBJ2-1, with 8 bases fitting TRBD2. This CDR3 spans 17 amino acids. The V gene end was trimmed by 0 bases and the J gene end by 6 bases; junction bases not matched to a gene: 10. CDR1 and CDR2 (germline): SGHNT, YENEEA. The chain's CDR3 is CASSLDFREGPGNEQFF. For the CDR3, the DNA is TGTGCCAGCAGCTTAGATTTCCGGGAGGGCCCCGGCAATGAGCAGTTCTTC.

In its sample, this clonotype was seen many times. The chain combines TRBV12-3 or TRBV12-4 with TRBJ2-7; D is unclear. Trimming stripped 1 base from V and 1 base from J, with 2 bases between. The CDR3 loop spans 12 amino acids. CDR3 nucleotide sequence: TGTGCCAGCAGTTTAGAGTCCTACGAGCAGTACTTC. It yields the protein CASSLESYEQYF.

In its sample, this clonotype was seen many times. The chain joins TRBV7-2 to TRBJ1-5; unclear D gene. This CDR3 spans 15 amino acids. Germline CDR1 and CDR2: SGHTA and FQGNSA. V dropped 1 base and J dropped 0 bases, with 7 bases sitting between them. The CDR3 loop is CASSLVAGSNQPQHF. DNA for the CDR3: TGTGCCAGCAGCTTAGTGGCCGGTAGCAATCAGCCCCAGCATTTT.

The chain has TRBV5-1 and TRBJ2-1; D call uncertain. This CDR3 is 11 amino acids long. Germline loops: CDR1 SGHRS, CDR2 YFSETQ. The V end lost 5 bases, the J end lost 6 bases, and 6 bases lay between the germline ends. The CDR3 spells CASSMSNEQFF. The DNA of the CDR3 is TGCGCCAGCAGTATGAGCAATGAGCAGTTCTTC.

The V call is TRBV24-1, the J call TRBJ2-1; perhaps TRBD1 as D (6 bases). Germline loops: CDR1 KGHDR, CDR2 SFDVKD. CDR3 length: 16 amino acids. Between the trimmed V and J ends, which lost 5 bases and 2 bases, there was a span of 15 bases. The CDR3 DNA follows: TGTGCCACCAGTGGTGCAGGGGCCCTTACCTACAATGAGCAGTTCTTC. Protein sequence: CATSGAGALTYNEQFF.

This clonotype has just a few counts. The chain links TRBV30 to TRBJ1-2; 8 bases align to TRBD1. Germline V gene sequence: CDR1 GTSNPN, CDR2 SVGIG (reference sequence). The CDR3 is made up of 14 amino acids. V dropped 3 bases and J dropped 2; count of bases not matched to a gene: 5. CDR3 sequence reads: CAWRRTGINYGYTF. As DNA, the CDR3 is TGTGCCTGGAGGCGGACAGGGATCAACTATGGCTACACCTTC.

This clonotype has at least ten counts. CDR3 sequence (DNA): TGTGCCAGCAGCTTAGCGCGGCAGACCACTGGGGAAAAACTGTTTTTT. Amino acid sequence: CASSLARQTTGEKLFF. The gene calls are TRBV7-2 and TRBJ1-4, with D uncertain. Germline lookup yields CDR1 SGHTA and CDR2 FQGNSA. V shed 0 bases and J shed 8 bases, with 16 bases lying between them. The CDR3 has 16 residues.

This clonotype was recorded at least ten times. The J gene is TRBJ1-5, the V gene TRBV7-2; D is perhaps TRBD1 (6 bases). Germline V gene sequence: CDR1 SGHTA, CDR2 FQGNSA. This CDR3 has 15 residues. V was trimmed by 5 bases and J by 3 bases, leaving 14 bases between them. This CDR3 reads CASSPRAGANQPQHF. The CDR3 DNA sequence: TGTGCCAGCAGCCCGCGGGCAGGGGCCAATCAGCCCCAGCATTTT.

This clonotype was seen more than once but under ten times. The chain is built from TRBV6-6 and TRBJ1-2, with 7 bases lining up with TRBD1. With V trimmed by 0 bases and J by 8 bases, 9 bases remained unmatched. CDR1 MNHNY and CDR2 SVGAGI come from the germline V gene (reference sequence). The CDR3 spans 15 residues. CDR3 in amino acids: CASSYSLTGTGGYTF. CDR3 bases: TGTGCCAGCAGTTACTCCCTGACAGGGACGGGGGGCTACACCTTC.

The rearrangement links TRBV12-5 to TRBJ2-1; weak D call: TRBD1 (6 bases). There are 15 residues in the CDR3. The germline CDR1 and CDR2 sequences are LGHNT and FRNRAP. The V end was cut by 5 bases, the J end by 6 bases, with 17 bases between. The CDR3 DNA sequence: TGTGCTAGTGGTCCCCGGGGACAAGGTTTCAATGAGCAGTTCTTC. This encodes CASGPRGQGFNEQFF.

This clonotype was recorded at least ten times. J is TRBJ2-2 and V is TRBV7-9; D gene unclear. CDR3 length equals 14 residues. V was trimmed by 5 bases and J by 8 bases, leaving 15 bases between them. Germline V gene sequence: CDR1 SEHNR, CDR2 FQNEAQ (reference sequence). The CDR3 is CASSVPGWGGELFF. The CDR3 bases are TGTGCCAGCAGCGTTCCGGGCTGGGGAGGGGAGCTGTTTTTT.

The table lists this clonotype with many counts. The chain has TRBV7-2 and TRBJ2-1; unclear D gene. Trimming took 2 bases from V and 7 from J, leaving 12 bases between them. Germline loops: CDR1 SGHTA, CDR2 FQGNSA. The CDR3 is made up of 14 amino acids. The CDR3, as DNA: TGTGCCAGCAGCTTATTTGCTGGGTTTAATGAGCAGTTCTTC. This encodes CASSLFAGFNEQFF.